This T cell receptor (beta chain) was found in a study of blood T cell repertoires in COVID-19. Germline loops: CDR1 LNHDA, CDR2 SQIVND (reference sequence). This CDR3 region has 15 residues. V was shortened by 5 bases and J by 0 bases, with 13 bases between the two germline ends. Method: immunoSEQ multiplex PCR; TCRdb's copy keeps in-frame clones and lacks some. Of some 250,000 clones listed, approximately 82% are singletons. This clonotype originated in a woman younger than 35 with acute or convalescent COVID-19. Sequenced input: peripheral blood. The rearrangement joins TRBV19 to TRBJ1-1, with D possibly being TRBD1 (5 bases). CDR3 in DNA: TGTGCCAGTAGTTCACTGACAGATATGAACACTGAAGCTTTCTTT. This codes for CASSSLTDMNTEAFF.